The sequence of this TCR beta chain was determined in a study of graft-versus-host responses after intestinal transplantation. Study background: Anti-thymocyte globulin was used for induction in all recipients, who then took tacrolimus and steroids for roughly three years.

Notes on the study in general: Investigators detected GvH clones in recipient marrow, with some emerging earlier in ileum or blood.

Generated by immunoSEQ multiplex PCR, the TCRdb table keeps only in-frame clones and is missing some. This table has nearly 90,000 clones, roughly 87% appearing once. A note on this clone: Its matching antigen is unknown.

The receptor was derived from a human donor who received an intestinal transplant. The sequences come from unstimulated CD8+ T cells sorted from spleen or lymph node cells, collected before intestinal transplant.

The CDR3 loop is CASSRSGTLQETQYF. DNA for the CDR3: TGTGCCAGCAGCCGCTCAGGGACACTCCAAGAGACCCAGTACTTC. This chain joins TRBV6-5 and TRBJ2-5, with D possibly being TRBD1 (6 bases). Germline loops: CDR1 MNHEY, CDR2 SVGAGI. Deletions cut 6 bases from V and 1 base from J, with 15 bases between. This CDR3 has 15 residues.